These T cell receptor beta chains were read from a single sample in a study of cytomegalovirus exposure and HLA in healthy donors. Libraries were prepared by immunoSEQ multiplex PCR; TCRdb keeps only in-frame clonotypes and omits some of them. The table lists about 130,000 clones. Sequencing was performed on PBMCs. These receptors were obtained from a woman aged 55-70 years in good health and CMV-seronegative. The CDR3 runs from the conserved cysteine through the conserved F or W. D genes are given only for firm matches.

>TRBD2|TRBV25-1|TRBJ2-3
TGTGCCAGCAGTCCCGGGGGGGTTGGTACAGATACGCAGTATTTT
CASSPGGVGTDTQYF
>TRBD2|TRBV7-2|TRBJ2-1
TGTGCCAGCAGCATCCCCGGGACTAGCGCCCACAATGAGCAGTTCTTC
CASSIPGTSAHNEQFF
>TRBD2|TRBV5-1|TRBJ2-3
TGCGCCAGCAGCGCGGGGGACTACACAGATACGCAGTATTTT
CASSAGDYTDTQYF
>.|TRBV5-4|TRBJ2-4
TGTGCCAGCAGCTTGGTCAGTTCCCTAGCCAAAAACATTCAGTACTTC
CASSLVSSLAKNIQYF
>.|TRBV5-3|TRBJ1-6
TGTGCCAGAAGCCGGAGGAGTACATCCGCGTCACCCCTCCACTTT
CARSRRSTSASPLHF
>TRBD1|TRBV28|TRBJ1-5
TGTGCCAGCACCGGGACAGGGGTTTTTCAGCCCCAGCATTTT
CASTGTGVFQPQHF
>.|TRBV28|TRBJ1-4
TGTGCCAGCAGTGCAGCTCAGGGTCCGGTTAATGAAAAACTGTTTTTT
CASSAAQGPVNEKLFF
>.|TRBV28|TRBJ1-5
TGTGCCAGCAGGGGGCTGGGGGGGAACAATCAGCCCCAGCATTTT
CASRGLGGNNQPQHF
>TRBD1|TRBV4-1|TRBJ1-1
TGCGCCAGCAGCCAATGGAACGACAGGGACATAATGAACACTGAAGCTTTCTTT
CASSQWNDRDIMNTEAFF
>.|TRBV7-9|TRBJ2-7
TGTGCCAGTCAGGACAGCGCCTACGAGCAGTACTTC
CASQDSAYEQYF
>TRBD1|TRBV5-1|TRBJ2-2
TGCGCCAGCAGCTGGACAGGGGACCCGAACACCGGGGAGCTGTTTTTT
CASSWTGDPNTGELFF
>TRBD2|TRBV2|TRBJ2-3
TGTGCCAGCGCTGCGAAACCCGGGACTAGCGATATCACAGATACGCAGTATTTT
CASAAKPGTSDITDTQYF
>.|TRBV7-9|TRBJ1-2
TGTGCCAGCAGTCTACAGGGAGGGCCCTATGGCTACACCTTC
CASSLQGGPYGYTF
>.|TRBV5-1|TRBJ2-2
TGCGCCAGCAGCTTGGTAGTACAGGGCCCGAACACCGGGGAGCTGTTTTTT
CASSLVVQGPNTGELFF
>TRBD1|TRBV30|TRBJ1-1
TGTGCCTGGAGTGTTGGGGACAGGGCGAACACTGAAGCTTTCTTT
CAWSVGDRANTEAFF
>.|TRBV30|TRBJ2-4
TGTGCCTGGAGGGCCGGCCAGGTACCCTCGGACATTCAGTACTTC
CAWRAGQVPSDIQYF
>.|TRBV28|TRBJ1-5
TGTGCCAGCAGTTTCCGAGGGCTGGGTCGTCAGCCCCAGCATTTT
CASSFRGLGRQPQHF
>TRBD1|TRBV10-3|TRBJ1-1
TGTGCCAGTGAAGGGACAGCGAACACTGAAGCTTTCTTT
CASEGTANTEAFF
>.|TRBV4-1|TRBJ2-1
TGCGCCAGCAGCCACGCTTACCCTGGGCCATTAGGGCAGTTCTTC
CASSHAYPGPLGQFF
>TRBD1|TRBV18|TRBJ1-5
TGTGCCAGCTCACCATATGGACAGGGAAGCCAGCCCCAGCATTTT
CASSPYGQGSQPQHF